These T cell receptor beta chains were read from a single sample in a study of neoadjuvant nivolumab and ipilimumab in lung cancer. The repertoire was sequenced with immunoSEQ multiplex PCR; TCRdb's copy has only in-frame clones and lacks some. The sample consists of some 28,000 clones, approximately 83% of them appearing once. Material: tumor tissue, obtained after neoadjuvant nivolumab, alone or with ipilimumab, at or shortly before surgery. Receptors were obtained from an adult with non-small cell lung cancer. Each CDR3 is given with its conserved first and last residue. The D gene is left open where the match is weak. Rows may omit the clone size; those that give it use once, few, many or a size class.

abundance	v_gene	d_gene	j_gene	CDR3nt	CDR3aa
few	TRBV18	.	TRBJ1-6	TGTGCCAGCTCACAACCGACAGACCTCCTTTCAAATTCACCCCTCCACTTT	CASSQPTDLLSNSPLHF
.	TRBV7-9	.	TRBJ1-2	TGTGCCAGCAGCTTGGGGGATTGGTTGGACTATGGCTACACCTTC	CASSLGDWLDYGYTF
.	TRBV19	.	TRBJ2-2	TGTGCCAGTAGTATAAGGGCTAGAAACACCGGGGAGCTGTTTTTT	CASSIRARNTGELFF
.	TRBV9	.	TRBJ2-3	TGTGCCAGCAGCCTCGGGACTAGCACAGATACGCAGTATTTT	CASSLGTSTDTQYF
.	TRBV5-1	TRBD2	TRBJ2-1	TGCGCCAGCAGCGCCAGACTAGCGGGAGTGTCGGATGAGCAGTTCTTC	CASSARLAGVSDEQFF
.	TRBV7-9	.	TRBJ2-5	TGTGCCAGCAGCTTAGTTGAAGGCCAAGAGACCCAGTACTTC	CASSLVEGQETQYF
.	TRBV30	.	TRBJ2-5	TGTGCCTGGAGTGTATTTTGGGGGCGCGAGAAAGAGACCCAGTACTTC	CAWSVFWGREKETQYF
.	TRBV30	.	TRBJ2-4	TGTGCCTGGAGTCCTAATCGGGATATTCAGTACTTC	CAWSPNRDIQYF
.	TRBV2	TRBD2	TRBJ2-7	TGTGCCAGCATTGGGACTAGCCCGGACGAGCAGTACTTC	CASIGTSPDEQYF
.	TRBV5-1	TRBD1	TRBJ1-1	TGCGCCAGCAGCTTCCAGGGGGCTGAAATGAACACTGAAGCTTTCTTT	CASSFQGAEMNTEAFF
.	TRBV7-2	.	TRBJ1-3	TGTGCCAGCAGCCTCGGAGGTCAAGACACCATATATTTT	CASSLGGQDTIYF
once	TRBV6-6	TRBD1	TRBJ2-1	TGTGCCAGCAGGCTCGGGACAGACAATGAGCAGTTCTTC	CASRLGTDNEQFF
.	TRBV7-9	.	TRBJ1-1	TGTGCCAGCAGCTTAACCGGCGGGGGCACGAACACTGAAGCTTTCTTT	CASSLTGGGTNTEAFF
.	TRBV27	TRBD2	TRBJ2-1	TGTGCCAGCAGTTTTTTTGCGGGGCTAGCGGGGAATGAGCAGTTCTTC	CASSFFAGLAGNEQFF
.	TRBV7-9	.	TRBJ2-5	TGTGCCAGCAGCACTGGGACTCCTCAAGAGACCCAGTACTTC	CASSTGTPQETQYF
.	TRBV7-9	.	TRBJ1-1	TGTGCCAGCAGCTTAGAGAGGAAGAACACTGAAGCTTTCTTT	CASSLERKNTEAFF
few	TRBV18	.	TRBJ2-2	TGTGCCAGCTACGGACGGACGGCGGACGCCGGGGAGCTGTTTTTT	CASYGRTADAGELFF
.	TRBV6-5	.	TRBJ1-4	TGTGCCAGCAGTTACGTCGGACTCCATGAAAAACTGTTTTTT	CASSYVGLHEKLFF
.	TRBV11-2	TRBD2	TRBJ2-4	TGTGCCAGCACCGATGCAGCGGGAGGATCTGGCCTAGCCAAAAACATTCAGTACTTC	CASTDAAGGSGLAKNIQYF
.	TRBV9	TRBD2	TRBJ2-3	TGTGCCAGCAGCGTAGCTGGGGGGGAGGTTTGGGATACGCAGTATTTT	CASSVAGGEVWDTQYF
.	TRBV27	TRBD1	TRBJ2-5	TGTGCCAGCAGCCTCCGTGGGACAGGGGTTTGGCAAGAGACCCAGTACTTC	CASSLRGTGVWQETQYF
.	TRBV5-1	.	TRBJ2-1	TGCGCCAGCAGCTTGGACTACAATGAGCAGTTCTTC	CASSLDYNEQFF
.	TRBV5-1	.	TRBJ1-2	TGCGCCAGCAGCCCGGACGGGGCTAACTATGGCTACACCTTC	CASSPDGANYGYTF
.	TRBV6-6	.	TRBJ2-7	TGTGCCAGCAGTTACTCGCCAGGTGACTACGAGCAGTACTTC	CASSYSPGDYEQYF
.	TRBV18	TRBD1	TRBJ2-5	TGTGCCAGCAAACGACAGGGGGTAGGACAAGAGACCCAGTACTTC	CASKRQGVGQETQYF
.	TRBV7-2	.	TRBJ2-3	TGTGCCAGCAGGCCAGGGGCCGGAGATACGCAGTATTTT	CASRPGAGDTQYF
.	TRBV5-6	.	TRBJ1-2	TGTGCCAGCAGCTCGGAGGGTTCGACGTACTATACCTATGGCTACACCTTC	CASSSEGSTYYTYGYTF
.	TRBV5-1	TRBD2	TRBJ2-5	TGCGCCAGCAAGGCTAGCGGGGGGGCAAGGGAGACCCAGTACTTC	CASKASGGARETQYF
.	TRBV6-1	.	TRBJ2-2	TGTGCCAGCAGTGAAGGGCCAGGGTACACCGGGGAGCTGTTTTTT	CASSEGPGYTGELFF
once	TRBV7-9	.	TRBJ2-2	TGTGCCAGCAGCTTGCCGAATGGGGCTCGGGACACCGGGGAGCTGTTTTTT	CASSLPNGARDTGELFF
.	TRBV6-5	.	TRBJ1-1	TGTGCCAGCAGTTACTCGATGACAACTATGAACACTGAAGCTTTCTTT	CASSYSMTTMNTEAFF
few	TRBV6-6	.	TRBJ2-1	TGTGCCAGCAGTTACTCGTCGGGGAATGAGCAGTTCTTC	CASSYSSGNEQFF
.	TRBV6-5	.	TRBJ1-5	TGTGCCAGCAGTTACTCGATGGGGCGGCCCCAGCATTTT	CASSYSMGRPQHF
.	TRBV6-1	.	TRBJ1-2	TGTGCCAGCAGTGAAGCACGGGGAGGCGGCTACACCTTC	CASSEARGGGYTF
.	TRBV6-5	.	TRBJ1-3	TGTGCCAGCAACTCAGGATCTGGAAACACCATATATTTT	CASNSGSGNTIYF
few	TRBV7-6	TRBD1	TRBJ2-1	TGTGCCAGCAGCTTAGCCGGACAGGGCCCCAATGAGCAGTTCTTC	CASSLAGQGPNEQFF
.	TRBV20-1	.	TRBJ2-1	TGCAGTGCTAGAGATCTGAGACAGCAGTTCTTC	CSARDLRQQFF
.	TRBV29-1	TRBD1	TRBJ1-2	TGCAGCGTTGATCCGGGACAGGGGACGGATGGCTACACCTTC	CSVDPGQGTDGYTF
.	TRBV7-9	TRBD1	TRBJ1-4	TGTGCCAGCGGCAGGGGGAGTGAAAAACTGTTTTTT	CASGRGSEKLFF
.	TRBV2	.	TRBJ1-1	TGTGCCAGCAGGCGCGGACAAGAGAACACTGAAGCTTTCTTT	CASRRGQENTEAFF
.	TRBV7-3	TRBD2	TRBJ2-5	TGTGCCAGCAGCTTAATGGCTAGCGGGAGCCCCAGCCAAGAGACCCAGTACTTC	CASSLMASGSPSQETQYF
.	TRBV7-8	TRBD1	TRBJ1-5	TGTGCCAGCAGCTTAGAGGGGGCTGGCAATCAGCCCCAGCATTTT	CASSLEGAGNQPQHF
few	TRBV29-1	TRBD1	TRBJ1-5	TGCAGCGTTGGACAGGGAGTCGGCCAGCCCCAGCATTTT	CSVGQGVGQPQHF
.	TRBV30	TRBD1	TRBJ1-5	TGTGCCTGGAGTGCATTGGGACAGCTTAGCAATCAGCCCCAGCATTTT	CAWSALGQLSNQPQHF
.	TRBV9	TRBD1	TRBJ2-5	TGTGCCAGCAGCGGGGGACCGGGACAGGGGGAGACCCAGTACTTC	CASSGGPGQGETQYF
.	TRBV15	TRBD1	TRBJ1-4	TGTGCCACCAGCGGGAAACTTGACAGGGGGCGCAATGAAAAACTGTTTTTT	CATSGKLDRGRNEKLFF
.	TRBV7-6	TRBD1	TRBJ2-5	TGTGCCAGCAGCTTCCTGACAGGGGGGGCGGAGACCCAGTACTTC	CASSFLTGGAETQYF
.	TRBV2	TRBD2	TRBJ2-2	TGTGCCAGCAGTGGGACTAGCGGGGTAACCGGGGAGCTGTTTTTT	CASSGTSGVTGELFF
.	TRBV5-8	TRBD1	TRBJ2-4	TGTGCCAGCAGCTTACAACAGGGGGCGATCATTCAGTACTTC	CASSLQQGAIIQYF
.	TRBV11-3	.	TRBJ2-3	TGTGCCAGCGCCCCTGGAAATTTTGAAACAGATACGCAGTATTTT	CASAPGNFETDTQYF
.	TRBV5-1	.	TRBJ2-1	TGCGCCAGCAGCTTGGATCGCGGACCCTCCTACAATGAGCAGTTCTTC	CASSLDRGPSYNEQFF
once	TRBV19	.	TRBJ1-6	TGTGCCAGTAGTAGGACAGCTTTTGGGACCCGTCCGCTTTACTTT	CASSRTAFGTRPLYF
few	TRBV19	.	TRBJ1-5	TGTGCCAGTATCCGGGGCGACCGCTATAGCAATCAGCCCCAGCATTTT	CASIRGDRYSNQPQHF